The next 21 T cell receptor beta chains were all read from a single sample in a study of cytomegalovirus exposure and HLA in healthy donors. Primers: 60 Vbeta forward and 13 Jbeta reverse. Repertoires were generated with immunoSEQ multiplex PCR, while TCRdb's copy carries only in-frame clones and drops some. The data contain some 51,000 clones, about 67% of them singletons. The sequenced sample was PBMCs. The receptors originated from a man aged 35 to 55 in good health and CMV-seropositive.

The chain links TRBV5-6 to TRBJ1-2, with D perhaps TRBD1 (6 bases). The germline gives CDR1 SGHDT, CDR2 YYEEEE. This CDR3 comprises 13 residues. With 5 bases removed from V and 4 bases from J, the gap between germline ends came to 12 bases. As DNA, the CDR3 is TGTGCCAGCAGGCCCGGGGGGGCCTATGGCTACACCTTC. It encodes CASRPGGAYGYTF.

This clone was detected once. The V and J genes are TRBV6-5 and TRBJ1-1; possible D gene TRBD1, 6 bases. Germline CDR1 MNHEY, CDR2 SVGAGI. The ends were cut back, 6 bases at V and 5 bases at J, with 16 bases in the middle. CDR3 length: 14 amino acids. The CDR3 nucleotides read TGTGCCAGCAGCATCTCGAGGACAGCTACTGAAGCTTTCTTT. Translated: CASSISRTATEAFF.

The chain has TRBV30 and TRBJ2-7; no clear D. The V end lost 3 bases, the J end lost 0 bases, and 6 bases lay between the germline ends. Germline assignment: CDR1 GTSNPN and CDR2 SVGIG (reference sequence). The CDR3 runs 12 residues. CDR3 loop: CAWRTSSYEQYF. CDR3 in DNA: TGTGCCTGGAGGACAAGCTCCTACGAGCAGTACTTC.

The genes are TRBV19 and TRBJ1-2, with 8 bases matching TRBD1. V gave up 4 bases and J gave up 1 base; unmatched junction bases: 5. Looked up from germline, CDR1 is LNHDA and CDR2 is SQIVND (reference sequence). The CDR3 length is 15 residues. In nucleotides, the CDR3 is TGTGCCAGTAGTACCCGGACAGGGCTTAACTATGGCTACACCTTC. Its translation is CASSTRTGLNYGYTF.

This chain joins TRBV5-1 and TRBJ2-5; TRBD2 matches at 11 bases. Germline values: CDR1 SGHRS, CDR2 YFSETQ. The CDR3 consists of 15 residues. V gave up 2 bases and J gave up 3 bases; unmatched junction bases: 3. The CDR3 sequence is CASSFGTSGKETQYF. The CDR3 DNA follows: TGCGCCAGCAGCTTTGGGACTAGCGGAAAAGAGACCCAGTACTTC.

The chain employs TRBV27 and TRBJ1-1; 8 positions match TRBD1. Germline V gene lookup returns CDR1 MNHEY and CDR2 SMNVEV (reference sequence). The CDR3 loop spans 13 amino acids. V shed 5 bases, J shed 4 bases, and the junction held 3 bases outside the gene matches. The CDR3 here is CASSDRGATEAFF. The CDR3 DNA sequence: TGTGCCAGCAGTGACAGGGGAGCCACTGAAGCTTTCTTT.

This clone was counted only a few times. The chain is built from TRBV5-4 and TRBJ1-2, with D uncertain. Germline loops: CDR1 SGHNT, CDR2 YYREEE (reference sequence). The CDR3 extends over 12 amino acids. The V end was cut by 4 bases, the J end by 10 bases, with 14 bases between. DNA of the CDR3: TGTGCCAGCAGCCCGGACTCCTTTTACTACACCTTC. Translated, it gives CASSPDSFYYTF. Drawing the rest from reference TRBV5-4 and TRBJ1-2, the complete variable domain is ETGVTQSPTHLIKTRGQQVTLRCSSQSGHNTVSWYQQALGQGPQFIFQYYREEENGRGNFPPRFSGLQFPNYSSELNVNALELDDSALYLCASSPDSFYYTFGSGTRLTVV.

The genes are TRBV10-3 and TRBJ2-3; possibly TRBD2 for D (5 bases). The CDR3 totals 12 residues. Looked up from germline, CDR1 is ENHRY and CDR2 is SYGVKD. V dropped 4 bases and J dropped 9 bases, with 11 bases sitting between them. The DNA for the CDR3 is TGTGCCATCAGTGGGTACGGGGAGACGCAGTATTTT. This gives the protein CAISGYGETQYF.

This chain joins TRBV7-9 and TRBJ2-3, with D possibly matching TRBD2 (6 bases). The V and J ends lost 5 bases and 1 base respectively, with 10 bases between them. The CDR3 sequence is 14 residues long. Germline CDR1 is SEHNR and CDR2 is FQNEAQ (reference sequence). The CDR3 DNA follows: TGTGCCAGCAGCCCGACTAGTGGCACAGATACGCAGTATTTT. Protein: CASSPTSGTDTQYF.

The chain links TRBV30 to TRBJ1-5; the match to TRBD1 covers 7 bases. The length of the CDR3 is 15 residues. Germline CDR1 and CDR2: GTSNPN and SVGIG (reference sequence). V shed 2 bases, J shed 6 bases, and the junction held 10 bases outside the gene matches. CDR3 sequence reads: CAWSPAQGRGQPQHF. The CDR3 bases are TGTGCCTGGAGTCCGGCACAGGGGCGGGGTCAGCCCCAGCATTTT. Full variable domain (rest looked up from reference TRBV30 and TRBJ1-5): SQTIHQWPATLVQPVGSPLSLECTVEGTSNPNLYWYRQAAGRGLQLLFYSVGIGQISSEVPQNLSASRPQDRQFILSSKKLLLSDSGFYLCAWSPAQGRGQPQHFGDGTRLSIL.

In its sample, this clone was seen once. The chain combines TRBV27 with TRBJ2-6, with D hard to call. CDR1 is MNHEY and CDR2 is SMNVEV in the germline V gene (reference sequence). The length of the CDR3 is 16 residues. V dropped 4 bases and J dropped 0 bases, with 10 bases sitting between them. CDR3 bases: TGTGCCAGCAGTTCAGGATTACCCTCTGGGGCCAACGTCCTGACTTTC. Translation gives CASSSGLPSGANVLTF.

The V and J genes are TRBV7-3 and TRBJ2-3; 12 bases match TRBD2. Germline assignment: CDR1 SGHTA and CDR2 FQGTGA. V was pared by 6 bases and J by 2 bases, with 15 bases of the junction left unmatched. The CDR3 spans 19 residues. CDR3 DNA sequence: TGTGCCAGCAGTTTAGGAGTTGGACTAGCGGGGCTCCTCACAGATACGCAGTATTTT. It codes for CASSLGVGLAGLLTDTQYF.

The rearrangement uses TRBV9 and TRBJ2-3; tentatively, D is TRBD2 (5 bases). Trimming took off 6 bases at V and 0 bases at J, with 20 bases between the two ends. The CDR3 runs to 17 residues. Germline CDR1 and CDR2: SGDLS and YYNGEE. The CDR3 coding sequence is TGTGCCAGCACCAAACTCTCGGGGAAAACCAGCACAGATACGCAGTATTTT. The encoded protein is CASTKLSGKTSTDTQYF.

This chain uses TRBV7-8 with TRBJ1-4, with 7 bases aligning to TRBD1. The CDR3 is 13 amino acids. The junction had 2 bases not matched to a gene; V was cut back by 3 bases and J by 7 bases. The V gene's germline CDR1 is SGHVS and CDR2 FQNEAQ. The CDR3 bases are TGTGCCAGCAGCTTGGGACAGCGTGAAAAACTGTTTTTT. The encoded protein is CASSLGQREKLFF.

The chain recombines TRBV5-4 with TRBJ2-3; perhaps TRBD2 as D (6 bases). Trimming took off 4 bases at V and 1 base at J, with 16 bases between the two ends. Germline V lookup: CDR1 SGHNT, CDR2 YYREEE (reference sequence). This CDR3 is built from 16 residues. Written as DNA, the CDR3 is TGTGCCAGCAGCCGGCGCCCCGGGGGTGGCACAGATACGCAGTATTTT. Protein sequence: CASSRRPGGGTDTQYF.

V gene TRBV5-1 combines with J gene TRBJ2-2, with TRBD1 matching over 9 bases. The CDR3 is 15 residues long. Germline CDR1 and CDR2: SGHRS and YFSETQ. The trim removed 3 bases at V and 2 bases at J, leaving 2 bases unmatched. The CDR3 here is CASSSGQGNTGELFF. The CDR3 DNA reads as TGCGCCAGCAGCTCGGGACAGGGTAACACCGGGGAGCTGTTTTTT. Combining the CDR3 with reference TRBV5-1 and TRBJ2-2 gives the whole variable domain KAGVTQTPRYLIKTRGQQVTLSCSPISGHRSVSWYQQTPGQGLQFLFEYFSETQRNKGNFPGRFSGRQFSNSRSEMNVSTLELGDSALYLCASSSGQGNTGELFFGEGSRLTVL.

The chain joins TRBV4-2 to TRBJ2-7, with a weak D call TRBD2 (5 bases). The CDR3 loop spans 15 amino acids. Germline V gene data show CDR1 as LGHNA and CDR2 as YNFKEQ. Trimming removed 0 bases at V and 0 bases at J, with 9 bases between. CDR3 coding DNA: TGTGCCAGCAGCCAAGAAGCGGCAGCCTCCTACGAGCAGTACTTC. This codes for CASSQEAAASYEQYF.

V is TRBV30 and J is TRBJ1-6, with D unresolved. The CDR3 loop spans 13 amino acids. V was clipped by 3 bases and J by 6 bases, with 9 bases between them. From germline, CDR1 is GTSNPN and CDR2 SVGIG (reference sequence). The CDR3 loop reads CAWRPLTNSPLHF. In nucleotides, the CDR3 is TGTGCCTGGAGGCCCCTAACTAATTCACCCCTCCACTTT. The full variable domain, rest sourced from reference TRBV30 and TRBJ1-6, is SQTIHQWPATLVQPVGSPLSLECTVEGTSNPNLYWYRQAAGRGLQLLFYSVGIGQISSEVPQNLSASRPQDRQFILSSKKLLLSDSGFYLCAWRPLTNSPLHFGNGTRLTVT.

The chain employs TRBV21-1 and TRBJ2-3; TRBD2 is taken as the D call from the table, unchecked against the DNA. TRBV21-1 counts as a pseudogene. The CDR3 covers 14 residues. CDR3 loop: CASSLRRGADTQYF. The CDR3 DNA reads as TGTGCCAGCAGCTTAAGGCGGGGTGCAGATACGCAGTATTTT.

This clone was counted only a few times. The chain has TRBV9 and TRBJ2-3; 7 bases line up with TRBD2. This CDR3 has 16 residues. Germline CDR1 is SGDLS and CDR2 is YYNGEE. Trimming at V came to 4 bases and at J to 1 base, leaving 9 bases not matched to a gene. The chain's CDR3 is CASSMSGGGGTDTQYF. The CDR3 nucleotides read TGTGCCAGCAGCATGTCGGGCGGGGGAGGCACAGATACGCAGTATTTT.

The rearrangement uses TRBV6-1 and TRBJ2-5, with 7 bases that match TRBD2. CDR1 and CDR2 (germline): MNHNS, SASEGT. The CDR3 length is 16 residues. The junction had 5 bases not matched to a gene; V was cut back by 0 bases and J by 1 base. The CDR3 DNA sequence: TGTGCCAGCAGTGAAGCCCTGGGGGGGAGCCAAGAGACCCAGTACTTC. Amino acids: CASSEALGGSQETQYF.